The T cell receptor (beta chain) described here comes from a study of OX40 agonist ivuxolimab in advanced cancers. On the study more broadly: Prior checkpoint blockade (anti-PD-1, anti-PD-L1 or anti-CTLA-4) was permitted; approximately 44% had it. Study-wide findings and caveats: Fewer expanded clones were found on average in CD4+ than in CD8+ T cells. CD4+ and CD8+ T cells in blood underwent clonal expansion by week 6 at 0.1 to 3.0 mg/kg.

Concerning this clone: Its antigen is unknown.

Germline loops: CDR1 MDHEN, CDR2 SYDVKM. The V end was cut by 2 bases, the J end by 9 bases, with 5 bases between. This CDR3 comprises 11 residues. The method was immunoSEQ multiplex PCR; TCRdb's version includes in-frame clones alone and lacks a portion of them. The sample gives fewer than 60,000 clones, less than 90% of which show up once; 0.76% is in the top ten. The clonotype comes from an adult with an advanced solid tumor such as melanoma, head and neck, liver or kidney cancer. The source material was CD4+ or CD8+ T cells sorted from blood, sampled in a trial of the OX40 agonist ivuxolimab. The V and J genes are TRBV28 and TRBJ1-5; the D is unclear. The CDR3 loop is CASSLEGPQHF. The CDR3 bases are TGTGCCAGCAGTTTAGAGGGGCCCCAGCATTTT.